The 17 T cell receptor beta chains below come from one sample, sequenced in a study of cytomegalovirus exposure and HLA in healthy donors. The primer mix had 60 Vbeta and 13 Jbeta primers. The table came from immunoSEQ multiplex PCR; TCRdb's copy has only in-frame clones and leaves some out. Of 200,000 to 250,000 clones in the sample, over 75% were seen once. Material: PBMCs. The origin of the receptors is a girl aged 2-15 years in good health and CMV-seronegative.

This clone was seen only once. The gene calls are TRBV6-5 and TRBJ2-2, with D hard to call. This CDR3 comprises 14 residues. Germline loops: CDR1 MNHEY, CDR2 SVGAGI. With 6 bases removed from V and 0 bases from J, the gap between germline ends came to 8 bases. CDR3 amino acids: CASRTYANTGELFF. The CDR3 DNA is TGTGCCAGCAGAACTTACGCGAACACCGGGGAGCTGTTTTTT.

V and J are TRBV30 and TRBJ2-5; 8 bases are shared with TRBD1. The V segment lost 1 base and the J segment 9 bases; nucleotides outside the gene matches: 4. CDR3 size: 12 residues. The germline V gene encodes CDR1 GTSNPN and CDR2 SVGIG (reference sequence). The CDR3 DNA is TGTGCCTGGAGTGGGGACAGGCGGGCCCAGTACTTC. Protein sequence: CAWSGDRRAQYF.

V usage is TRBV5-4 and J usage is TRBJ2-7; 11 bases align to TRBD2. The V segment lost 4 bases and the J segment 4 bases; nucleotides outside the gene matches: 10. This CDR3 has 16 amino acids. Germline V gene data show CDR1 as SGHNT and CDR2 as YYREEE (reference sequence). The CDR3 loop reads CASSVGSGRALYEQYF. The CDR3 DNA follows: TGTGCCAGCAGCGTGGGTAGCGGGAGGGCCTTATACGAGCAGTACTTC.

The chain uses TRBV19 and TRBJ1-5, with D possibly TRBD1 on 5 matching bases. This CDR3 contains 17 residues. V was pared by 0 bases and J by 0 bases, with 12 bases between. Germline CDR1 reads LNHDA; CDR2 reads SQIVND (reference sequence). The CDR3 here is CASSIDWGIYSNQPQHF. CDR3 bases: TGTGCCAGTAGTATAGATTGGGGCATTTATAGCAATCAGCCCCAGCATTTT.

In nucleotides, the CDR3 is TGTGCCAGCAGCGTAGCCAGCGGGCCTGGCTACACCTTC. It translates to CASSVASGPGYTF. The J gene is TRBJ1-2, the V gene TRBV9; unclear D gene. The CDR3 runs 13 residues. Between the trimmed V and J ends, which lost 0 bases and 7 bases, there was a span of 10 bases. Germline V gene data show CDR1 as SGDLS and CDR2 as YYNGEE.

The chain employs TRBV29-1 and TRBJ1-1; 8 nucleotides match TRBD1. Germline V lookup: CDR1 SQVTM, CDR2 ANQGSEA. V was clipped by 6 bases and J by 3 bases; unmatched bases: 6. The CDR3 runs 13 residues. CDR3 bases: TGCAGCGTGGTTGGACAGGGACACACTGAAGCTTTCTTT. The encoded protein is CSVVGQGHTEAFF.

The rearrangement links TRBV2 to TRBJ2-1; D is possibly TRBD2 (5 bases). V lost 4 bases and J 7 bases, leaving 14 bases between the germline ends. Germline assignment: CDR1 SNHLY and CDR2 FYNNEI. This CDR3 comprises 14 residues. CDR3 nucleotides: TGTGCCAGCAGTGCCCAGGCGGACTGGAATGAGCAGTTCTTC. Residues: CASSAQADWNEQFF. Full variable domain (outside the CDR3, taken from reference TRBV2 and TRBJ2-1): EPEVTQTPSHQVTQMGQEVILRCVPISNHLYFYWYRQILGQKVEFLVSFYNNEISEKSEIFDDQFSVERPDGSNFTLKIRSTKLEDSAMYFCASSAQADWNEQFFGPGTRLTVL.

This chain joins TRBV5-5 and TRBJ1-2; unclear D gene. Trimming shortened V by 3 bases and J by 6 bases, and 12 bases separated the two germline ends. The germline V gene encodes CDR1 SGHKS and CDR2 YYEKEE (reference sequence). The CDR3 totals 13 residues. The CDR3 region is CASSSVGWDGYTF. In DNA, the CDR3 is TGTGCCAGCAGCTCCGTCGGGTGGGATGGCTACACCTTC.

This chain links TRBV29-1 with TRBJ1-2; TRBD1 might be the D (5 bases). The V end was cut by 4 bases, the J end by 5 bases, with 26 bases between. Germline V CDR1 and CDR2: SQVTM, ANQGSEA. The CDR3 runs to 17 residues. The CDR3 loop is CSVGLGHWGNRSYGYTF. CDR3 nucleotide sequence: TGCAGCGTTGGTCTAGGACATTGGGGAAATCGATCATATGGCTACACCTTC.

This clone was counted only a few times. CDR3 in DNA: TGTGCCAGCAGTGGGTTCGGTTATCGCTACGAGCAGTACTTC. This translates into CASSGFGYRYEQYF. The chain recombines TRBV6-1 with TRBJ2-7; D ambiguous. This CDR3 is 14 amino acids long. With 4 bases removed from V and 3 bases from J, the gap between germline ends came to 13 bases. Germline assignment: CDR1 MNHNS and CDR2 SASEGT.

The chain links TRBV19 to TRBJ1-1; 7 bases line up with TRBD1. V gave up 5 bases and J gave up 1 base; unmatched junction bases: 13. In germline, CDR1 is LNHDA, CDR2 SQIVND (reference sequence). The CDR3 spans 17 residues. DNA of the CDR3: TGTGCCAGTAGTCCTCTTCTAGTAGGGGACAGGAACACTGAAGCTTTCTTT. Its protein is CASSPLLVGDRNTEAFF.

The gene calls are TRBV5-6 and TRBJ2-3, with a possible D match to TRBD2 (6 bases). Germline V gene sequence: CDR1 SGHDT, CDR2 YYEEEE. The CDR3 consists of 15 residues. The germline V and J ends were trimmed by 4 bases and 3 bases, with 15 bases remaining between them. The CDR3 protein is CASSGVGGGTDTQYF. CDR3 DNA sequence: TGTGCCAGCAGCGGGGTGGGAGGTGGGACAGATACGCAGTATTTT.

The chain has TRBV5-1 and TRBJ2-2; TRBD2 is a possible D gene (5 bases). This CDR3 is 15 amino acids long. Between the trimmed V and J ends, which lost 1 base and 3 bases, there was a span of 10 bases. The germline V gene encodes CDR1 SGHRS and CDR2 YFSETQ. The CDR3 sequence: CASSLQLVYTGELFF. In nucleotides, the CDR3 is TGCGCCAGCAGCTTGCAACTAGTGTACACCGGGGAGCTGTTTTTT.

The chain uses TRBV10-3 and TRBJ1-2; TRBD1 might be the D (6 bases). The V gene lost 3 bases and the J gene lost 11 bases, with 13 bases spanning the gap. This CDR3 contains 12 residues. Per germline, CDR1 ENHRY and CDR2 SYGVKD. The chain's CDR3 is CAISDTLTGYTF. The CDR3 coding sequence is TGTGCCATCAGTGACACACTCACAGGGTACACCTTC.

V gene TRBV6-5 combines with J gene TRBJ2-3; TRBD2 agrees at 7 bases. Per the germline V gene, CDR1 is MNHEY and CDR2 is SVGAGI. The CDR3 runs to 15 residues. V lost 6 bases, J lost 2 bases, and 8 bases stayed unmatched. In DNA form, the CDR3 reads TGTGCCAGCAGCCCGACGGGGGGTGTCACAGATACGCAGTATTTT. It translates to CASSPTGGVTDTQYF.

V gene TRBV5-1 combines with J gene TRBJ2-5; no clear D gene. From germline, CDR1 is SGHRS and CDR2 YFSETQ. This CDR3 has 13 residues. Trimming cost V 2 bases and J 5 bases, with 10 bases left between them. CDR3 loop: CASSFKHIETQYF. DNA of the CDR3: TGCGCCAGCAGCTTTAAACATATCGAGACCCAGTACTTC.

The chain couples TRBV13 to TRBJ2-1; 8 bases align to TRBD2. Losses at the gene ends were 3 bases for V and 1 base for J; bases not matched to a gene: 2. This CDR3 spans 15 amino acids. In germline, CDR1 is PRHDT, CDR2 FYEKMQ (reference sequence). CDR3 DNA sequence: TGTGCCAGCAGCTTCAGCGGGGGTTCCTACAATGAGCAGTTCTTC. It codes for CASSFSGGSYNEQFF.